This T cell receptor (beta chain) was sequenced during a study of PD-L1 blockade in urothelial cancer. Study-wide context: Males with urothelial cancer arising in the bladder constituted most of the 29 patients. When blood samples were assessed, the median T cell count was about 140,000.

The CDR3 spans 16 residues. Trimming took 2 bases from V and 10 from J, leaving 20 bases between them. The V gene's germline CDR1 is MGHDK and CDR2 SYGVNS. Sequenced by immunoSEQ multiplex PCR; TCRdb stores in-frame clones only, minus some. This repertoire shows about 56,000 clones, 86% found once; its top ten account for 2.5% to 3.5%. Disease in patients was locally advanced or metastatic urothelial carcinoma. The sequencing here drew on PBMCs, taken around atezolizumab (anti-PD-L1) treatment. The clonotype was recovered from a middle-aged man with urothelial cancer. The V gene is TRBV25-1, the J gene TRBJ1-4; D is ambiguous. The DNA for the CDR3 is TGTGCCAGCAGTGAACCCCAGGCAGGCTGGGCAGGAAAACTGTTTTTT. It specifies CASSEPQAGWAGKLFF.